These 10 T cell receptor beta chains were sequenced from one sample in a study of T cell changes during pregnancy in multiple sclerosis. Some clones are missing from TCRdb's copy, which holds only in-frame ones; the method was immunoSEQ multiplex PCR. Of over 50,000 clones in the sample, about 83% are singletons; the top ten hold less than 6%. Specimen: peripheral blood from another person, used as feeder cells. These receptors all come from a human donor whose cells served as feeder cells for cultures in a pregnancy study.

The CDR3 DNA follows: TGTGCCTGTCTGAACAGGGTAACTAATGAAAAACTGTTTTTT. It specifies CACLNRVTNEKLFF. The chain links TRBV30 to TRBJ1-4; D may be TRBD1 (6 bases). This CDR3 is 14 amino acids long. Germline CDR1 reads GTSNPN; CDR2 reads SVGIG (reference sequence). Between the trimmed V and J ends, which lost 6 bases and 1 base, there was a span of 12 bases.

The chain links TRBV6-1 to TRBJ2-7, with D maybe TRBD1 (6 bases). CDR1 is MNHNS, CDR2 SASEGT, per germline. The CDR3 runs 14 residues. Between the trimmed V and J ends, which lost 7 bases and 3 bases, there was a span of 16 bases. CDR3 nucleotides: TGTGCCAGCACCCTAAGGGACATGGTCTACGAGCAGTACTTC. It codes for CASTLRDMVYEQYF.

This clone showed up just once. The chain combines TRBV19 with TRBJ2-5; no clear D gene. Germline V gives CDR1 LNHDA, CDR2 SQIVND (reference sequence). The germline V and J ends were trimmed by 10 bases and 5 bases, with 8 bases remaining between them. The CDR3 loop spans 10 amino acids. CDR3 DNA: TGTGCCACCAACACCGAGACCCAGTACTTC. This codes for CATNTETQYF. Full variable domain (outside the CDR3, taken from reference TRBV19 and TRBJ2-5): DGGITQSPKYLFRKEGQNVTLSCEQNLNHDAMYWYRQDPGQGLRLIYYSQIVNDFQKGDIAEGYSVSREKKESFPLTVTSAQKNPTAFYLCATNTETQYFGPGTRLLVL.

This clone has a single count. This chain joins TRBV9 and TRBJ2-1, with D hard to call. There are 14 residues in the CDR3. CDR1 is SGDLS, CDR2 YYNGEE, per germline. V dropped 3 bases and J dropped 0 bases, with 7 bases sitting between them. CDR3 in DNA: TGTGCCAGCAGCGGAGAGGTCTCCTACAATGAGCAGTTCTTC. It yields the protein CASSGEVSYNEQFF. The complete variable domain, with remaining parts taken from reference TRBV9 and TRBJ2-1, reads DSGVTQTPKHLITATGQRVTLRCSPRSGDLSVYWYQQSLDQGLQFLIQYYNGEERAKGNILERFSAQQFPDLHSELNLSSLELGDSALYFCASSGEVSYNEQFFGPGTRLTVL.

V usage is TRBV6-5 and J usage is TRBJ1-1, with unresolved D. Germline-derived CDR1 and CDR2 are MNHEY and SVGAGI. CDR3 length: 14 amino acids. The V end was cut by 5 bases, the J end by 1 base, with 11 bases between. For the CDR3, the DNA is TGTGCCAGCAGTAACGCCTTCGGGAACACTGAAGCTTTCTTT. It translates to CASSNAFGNTEAFF.

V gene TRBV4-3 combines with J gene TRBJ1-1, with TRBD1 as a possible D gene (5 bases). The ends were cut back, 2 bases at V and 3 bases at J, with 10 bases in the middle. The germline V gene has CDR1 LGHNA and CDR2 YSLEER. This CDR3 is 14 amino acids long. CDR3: CASSQRGGDTEAFF. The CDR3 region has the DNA TGCGCCAGCAGCCAAAGGGGCGGGGACACTGAAGCTTTCTTT.

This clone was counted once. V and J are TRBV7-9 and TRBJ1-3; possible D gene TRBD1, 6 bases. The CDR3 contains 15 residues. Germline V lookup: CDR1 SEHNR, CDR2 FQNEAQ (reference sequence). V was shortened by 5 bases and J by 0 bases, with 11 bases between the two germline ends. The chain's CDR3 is CASSTGTNSGNTIYF. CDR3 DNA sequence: TGTGCCAGCAGCACCGGGACAAACTCTGGAAACACCATATATTTT.

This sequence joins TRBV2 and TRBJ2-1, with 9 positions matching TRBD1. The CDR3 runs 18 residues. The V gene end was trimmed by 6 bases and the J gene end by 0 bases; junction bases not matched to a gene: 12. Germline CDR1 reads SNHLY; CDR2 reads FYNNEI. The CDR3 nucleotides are TGTGCCAGCAGGGGAACCGGGACAGGGAGGATCTCCTACAATGAGCAGTTCTTC. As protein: CASRGTGTGRISYNEQFF. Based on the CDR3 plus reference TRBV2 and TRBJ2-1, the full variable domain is EPEVTQTPSHQVTQMGQEVILRCVPISNHLYFYWYRQILGQKVEFLVSFYNNEISEKSEIFDDQFSVERPDGSNFTLKIRSTKLEDSAMYFCASRGTGTGRISYNEQFFGPGTRLTVL.

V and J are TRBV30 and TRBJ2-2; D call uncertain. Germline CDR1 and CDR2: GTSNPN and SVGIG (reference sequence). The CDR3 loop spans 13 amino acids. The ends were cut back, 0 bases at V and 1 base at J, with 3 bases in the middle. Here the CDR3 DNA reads TGTGCCTGGAGTGTTCTGAACACCGGGGAGCTGTTTTTT. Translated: CAWSVLNTGELFF.

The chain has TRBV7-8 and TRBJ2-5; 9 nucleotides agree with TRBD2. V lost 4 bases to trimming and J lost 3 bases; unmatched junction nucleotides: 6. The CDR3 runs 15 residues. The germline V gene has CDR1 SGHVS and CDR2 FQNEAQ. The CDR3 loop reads CASSWSGGNKETQYF. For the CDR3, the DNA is TGTGCCAGCAGCTGGAGCGGGGGGAATAAAGAGACCCAGTACTTC.